This passage covers 28 T cell receptor beta chains from one sample sequenced in a study of blood T cell repertoires in COVID-19. TCRdb's table, derived via immunoSEQ multiplex PCR, lists solely in-frame clones and lacks some. The sample has around 150,000 clones; around nine tenths are singletons. The sample comprised peripheral blood. The receptor source for this set is a woman aged 40 to 49 with acute or convalescent COVID-19.

The chain employs TRBV5-4 and TRBJ1-2; 8 bases match TRBD1. The CDR3 loop spans 15 amino acids. Looked up from germline, CDR1 is SGHNT and CDR2 is YYREEE (reference sequence). The V gene end was trimmed by 3 bases and the J gene end by 2 bases; junction bases not matched to a gene: 6. CDR3 in DNA: TGTGCCAGCAGCTCTGGGACAGGTCTCAACTATGGCTACACCTTC. Translation gives CASSSGTGLNYGYTF.

This rearrangement joins TRBV6-6 to TRBJ1-1, with D perhaps TRBD1 (5 bases). Germline CDR1 MNHNY, CDR2 SVGAGI (reference sequence). This CDR3 has 16 residues. The ends were cut back, 2 bases at V and 4 bases at J, with 17 bases in the middle. CDR3 protein: CASSYKFQGRITEAFF. DNA of the CDR3: TGTGCCAGCAGTTACAAGTTCCAGGGAAGAATCACTGAAGCTTTCTTT.

The CDR3 sequence is CASSLEPRWGYTF. CDR3 coding DNA: TGTGCCAGCTCACTCGAGCCGCGATGGGGCTACACCTTC. The chain links TRBV18 to TRBJ1-2; D is unresolved. This CDR3 has 13 amino acids. V lost 4 bases to trimming and J lost 8 bases, with 14 bases between them. Germline V gene lookup returns CDR1 KGHSH and CDR2 LQKENI.

V and J are TRBV11-2 and TRBJ2-1; 9 bases are shared with TRBD2. CDR3 length: 14 amino acids. J gave up 9 bases and V 7 bases, and 10 bases lay outside the gene matches. Germline loops: CDR1 SGHAT, CDR2 FQNNGV. The CDR3 protein is CASNAGGPQSEQFF. The CDR3 DNA reads as TGTGCCAGCAACGCGGGGGGGCCTCAGAGTGAGCAGTTCTTC.

The V call is TRBV10-3, the J call TRBJ2-6; D gene ambiguous. The germline gives CDR1 ENHRY, CDR2 SYGVKD. V shed 0 bases and J shed 4 bases, with 13 bases lying between them. The CDR3 length is 17 residues. The CDR3, as DNA: TGTGCCATCAGTGAGTCGAACTCAGGTGGCGGGGCCAACGTCCTGACTTTC. It yields the protein CAISESNSGGGANVLTF.

This clone was recorded a few times. The J gene is TRBJ2-2, the V gene TRBV11-3; 9 bases align to TRBD1. The ends lost 4 bases at V and 7 bases at J; junction bases unmatched: 4. Per the germline V gene, CDR1 is SGHNT and CDR2 is YENEEA. This CDR3 contains 14 residues. CDR3 in DNA: TGTGCCAGCAGCTACAGGGGGCAAAACGGGGAGCTGTTTTTT. Translating gives CASSYRGQNGELFF.

The J gene is TRBJ2-1, the V gene TRBV5-6, with D maybe TRBD1 (6 bases). The V gene lost 3 bases and the J gene lost 6 bases, with 22 bases spanning the gap. The CDR3 is 17 amino acids. CDR1 and CDR2 (germline): SGHDT, YYEEEE. In DNA form, the CDR3 reads TGTGCCAGCAGCTCCGTTTTTGGGGGCCCGTGGGGCAATGAGCAGTTCTTC. Translating it yields CASSSVFGGPWGNEQFF.

The V call is TRBV19, the J call TRBJ1-2; the match to TRBD1 covers 9 bases. Germline V gene lookup returns CDR1 LNHDA and CDR2 SQIVND (reference sequence). V gave up 5 bases and J gave up 7 bases; unmatched junction bases: 8. The CDR3 totals 14 residues. CDR3 bases: TGTGCCAGTAGTCTTAACGGACAGGGGAGTGGCTACACCTTC. Translation: CASSLNGQGSGYTF.

CDR3 region: CATSDPVTSGGAEETQYF. CDR3 nucleotides: TGTGCCACCAGTGATCCCGTGACTAGCGGGGGGGCCGAAGAGACCCAGTACTTC. This chain joins TRBV24-1 and TRBJ2-5; 14 bases agree with TRBD2. Germline assignment: CDR1 KGHDR and CDR2 SFDVKD. The junction had 8 bases not matched to a gene; V was cut back by 3 bases and J by 3 bases. The CDR3 covers 18 residues.

This clone showed up just once. The chain links TRBV15 to TRBJ1-1, with 10 positions matching TRBD1. In germline, CDR1 is LNHNV, CDR2 YYDKDF (reference sequence). The CDR3 has 16 residues. With 0 bases clipped from V and 0 bases from J, the junction kept 1 base outside the gene matches. The CDR3 spells CATSREGQGMNTEAFF. The DNA for the CDR3 is TGTGCCACCAGCAGAGAGGGACAGGGGATGAACACTGAAGCTTTCTTT.

The V call is TRBV5-4, the J call TRBJ1-1, with D possibly TRBD1 on 6 matching bases. V was cut by 0 bases and J by 4 bases, with 13 bases left in between. This CDR3 has 15 residues. Germline V gene sequence: CDR1 SGHNT, CDR2 YYREEE (reference sequence). The CDR3 sequence: CASSLGGRGGTEAFF. The DNA for the CDR3 is TGTGCCAGCAGCTTGGGTGGCAGGGGTGGCACTGAAGCTTTCTTT.

The chain carries TRBV28 and TRBJ1-6; TRBD1 matches 9 bases. V lost 5 bases and J lost 10; bases outside the gene matches: 6. The CDR3 has 14 residues. Looked up from germline, CDR1 is MDHEN and CDR2 is SYDVKM. The CDR3 loop is CASSVTGGPSPLHF. In DNA form, the CDR3 reads TGTGCCAGCAGTGTTACAGGGGGCCCATCACCCCTCCACTTT.

The chain carries TRBV7-9 and TRBJ2-1; D might be TRBD2 (5 bases). From germline, CDR1 is SEHNR and CDR2 FQNEAQ (reference sequence). Trimming took off 1 base at V and 4 bases at J, with 11 bases between the two ends. The CDR3 has 15 residues. CDR3 in DNA: TGTGCCAGCAGCTTAGGGGTCGGACTTTACAATGAGCAGTTCTTC. Protein sequence: CASSLGVGLYNEQFF.

The chain employs TRBV12-3 or TRBV12-4 and TRBJ1-1; D not resolved. The CDR3 is 12 amino acids. V lost 2 bases to trimming and J lost 3 bases, with 4 bases between them. CDR3 sequence reads: CASSLIDTEAFF. The CDR3 DNA reads as TGTGCCAGCAGTTTAATAGACACTGAAGCTTTCTTT.

The chain has TRBV19 and TRBJ1-1, with D possibly TRBD1 on 6 matching bases. V shed 9 bases and J shed 5 bases, with 19 bases lying between them. CDR1 LNHDA and CDR2 SQIVND come from the germline V gene (reference sequence). This CDR3 is built from 14 residues. The CDR3 loop reads CASLQSGEGTEAFF. In DNA, the CDR3 is TGTGCCAGCCTACAATCAGGGGAGGGAACTGAAGCTTTCTTT. Based on the CDR3 plus reference TRBV19 and TRBJ1-1, the full variable domain is DGGITQSPKYLFRKEGQNVTLSCEQNLNHDAMYWYRQDPGQGLRLIYYSQIVNDFQKGDIAEGYSVSREKKESFPLTVTSAQKNPTAFYLCASLQSGEGTEAFFGQGTRLTVV.

The chain recombines TRBV15 with TRBJ1-1; D is unclear. This CDR3 contains 15 residues. Germline assignment: CDR1 LNHNV and CDR2 YYDKDF (reference sequence). Between the trimmed V and J ends, which lost 0 bases and 5 bases, there was a span of 13 bases. The DNA of the CDR3 is TGTGCCACCAGCAGAGATAGCGGGTCGCTTACTGAAGCTTTCTTT. Amino acids: CATSRDSGSLTEAFF.

This clone was picked up a small number of times. V usage is TRBV5-1 and J usage is TRBJ1-2, with no clear D. Deletions cut 1 base from V and 8 bases from J, with 18 bases between. This CDR3 has 15 amino acids. Germline CDR1 reads SGHRS; CDR2 reads YFSETQ. Here the CDR3 reads CASSLNPTAREGYTF. CDR3 coding DNA: TGCGCCAGCAGCTTGAATCCGACTGCTAGGGAGGGCTACACCTTC.

The CDR3 DNA sequence: TGTGCCAGTAGTAGCAGGCAGTCGGGACAGATTAACTATGGCTACACCTTC. Translating gives CASSSRQSGQINYGYTF. The genes are TRBV19 and TRBJ1-2; TRBD1 matches 7 bases. V lost 4 bases to trimming and J lost 1 base; unmatched junction nucleotides: 12. The CDR3 has 17 amino acids. Germline-derived CDR1 and CDR2 are LNHDA and SQIVND (reference sequence).

The gene calls are TRBV11-2 and TRBJ1-1; D remains unclear. Trimming removed 1 base from V and 11 bases from J, with 11 bases in between. This CDR3 comprises 12 residues. Germline V gene lookup returns CDR1 SGHAT and CDR2 FQNNGV. This CDR3 is CASSLGGESAFF. As DNA, the CDR3 is TGTGCCAGCAGCTTAGGTGGTGAGAGCGCTTTCTTT.

CDR3 sequence: CASRQGDTQYF. The CDR3 nucleotides read TGTGCCAGCCGCCAGGGAGATACGCAGTATTTT. The chain is built from TRBV19 and TRBJ2-3, with D possibly TRBD1 on 5 matching bases. Germline-derived CDR1 and CDR2 are LNHDA and SQIVND (reference sequence). The CDR3 is 11 amino acids. With 9 bases removed from V and 5 bases from J, the gap between germline ends came to 9 bases.

The V call is TRBV15, the J call TRBJ1-1; TRBD1 matches 7 bases. Germline-derived CDR1 and CDR2 are LNHNV and YYDKDF (reference sequence). The trim removed 2 bases at V and 1 base at J, leaving 4 bases unmatched. This CDR3 is built from 15 residues. In nucleotides, the CDR3 is TGTGCCACCAGCAGATATGGACAGGAGAACACTGAAGCTTTCTTT. This sequence encodes CATSRYGQENTEAFF.

The chain carries TRBV7-3 and TRBJ1-5; the D is unclear. The CDR3 contains 16 residues. V was clipped by 1 base and J by 3 bases, with 13 bases between them. The V gene's germline CDR1 is SGHTA and CDR2 FQGTGA. The CDR3 region is CASSLRSQFINQPQHF. The DNA for the CDR3 is TGTGCCAGCAGCTTAAGATCCCAGTTCATCAATCAGCCCCAGCATTTT. The whole variable domain, remainder taken from reference TRBV7-3 and TRBJ1-5, is GAGVSQTPSNKVTEKGKYVELRCDPISGHTALYWYRQSLGQGPEFLIYFQGTGAADDSGLPNDRFFAVRPEGSVSTLKIQRTERGDSAVYLCASSLRSQFINQPQHFGDGTRLSIL.

This rearrangement joins TRBV4-1 to TRBJ1-1; 8 nucleotides match TRBD1. V was pared by 2 bases and J by 7 bases, with 9 bases of the junction left unmatched. Per the germline V gene, CDR1 is MGHRA and CDR2 is YSYEKL. This CDR3 comprises 15 residues. DNA of the CDR3: TGCGCCAGCAGCCAACACACAGGGGGATGGATTGAAGCTTTCTTT. As protein: CASSQHTGGWIEAFF.

This clone appeared a few times. The chain couples TRBV10-3 to TRBJ1-1; 9 bases align to TRBD1. The CDR3 is made up of 15 amino acids. V trimming: 6 bases; J trimming: 1 base; junction bases outside the gene matches: 6. The V gene's germline CDR1 is ENHRY and CDR2 SYGVKD. CDR3 nucleotide sequence: TGTGCCATCAGCTCCGGACAGGGGCGGAACACTGAAGCTTTCTTT. It codes for CAISSGQGRNTEAFF.

V gene TRBV6-2 or TRBV6-3 combines with J gene TRBJ1-2; 7 nucleotides line up with TRBD1. V lost 2 bases and J lost 1; bases outside the gene matches: 10. The CDR3 has 17 residues. Germline loops: CDR1 MNHEY, CDR2 SVGEGT. CDR3 amino acids: CASSYAYGTDLNYGYTF. The DNA of the CDR3 is TGTGCCAGCAGTTACGCCTACGGGACAGATCTTAACTATGGCTACACCTTC.

CDR3 nucleotides: TGTGCCACCAGCGACGGAGGGGGCAGGCGCACTGAAGCTTTCTTT. As protein: CATSDGGGRRTEAFF. The chain carries TRBV15 and TRBJ1-1; 7 bases match TRBD1. CDR3 length: 15 residues. CDR1 is LNHNV, CDR2 YYDKDF, per germline (reference sequence). With 5 bases clipped from V and 4 bases from J, the junction kept 10 bases outside the gene matches.

J is TRBJ1-1 and V is TRBV20-1; D remains ambiguous. CDR3 length: 11 residues. Per germline, CDR1 DFQATT and CDR2 SNEGSKA (reference sequence). CDR3 amino acids: CSATSGFEAFF. The DNA for the CDR3 is TGCAGCGCCACTAGTGGATTTGAAGCTTTCTTT.

The chain links TRBV30 to TRBJ1-3, with D unresolved. CDR1 is GTSNPN, CDR2 SVGIG, per germline (reference sequence). The CDR3 runs 13 residues. V was trimmed by 0 bases and J by 8 bases, leaving 11 bases between them. The CDR3 region has the DNA TGTGCCTGGAGTGTTTTCGGTTTGGACACCATATATTTT. Its protein product is CAWSVFGLDTIYF.